Below, 12 T cell receptor beta chains from the same sample are listed, as sequenced in a study of human T cells and chemical hapten exposure. The time point is: patch test 2, 6 weeks after DPC sensitization. Described treatment: therapeutic diphenylcyclopropenone sensitization with weekly scalp DPC. TCRdb independently ran MiXCR on the RACE reads; one entry per CDR3 protein. The table records a few hundred thousand distinct CDR3 sequences, 6% to 7% of them present only once. Specimen: whole blood, collected in connection with sensitization to the hapten diphenylcyclopropenone (DPC). These receptors all come from a woman under 30 with alopecia areata. Some clones in this sample may be carry-over from other donors' samples.

A few counts support this clonotype. The V gene is TRBV24-1, the J gene TRBJ2-3; D gene unclear. This CDR3 is 14 amino acids long. Trimming stripped 4 bases from V and 3 bases from J, with 10 bases between. Germline V gene lookup returns CDR1 KGHDR and CDR2 SFDVKD. Written as DNA, the CDR3 is TGTGCCACCAGTGACGTTGGGCTGACAGATACGCAGTATTTT. This encodes CATSDVGLTDTQYF.

This clonotype was observed at least ten times. The chain combines TRBV18 with TRBJ1-4, with D uncertain. Germline V gene lookup returns CDR1 KGHSH and CDR2 LQKENI. The CDR3 has 13 residues. Trimming pared 3 bases from V and 7 bases from J, leaving 9 bases between. The CDR3 spells CASSPSRREKLFF. Here the CDR3 DNA reads TGTGCCAGCTCACCCTCCCGTCGTGAAAAACTGTTTTTT.

The rearrangement links TRBV7-2 to TRBJ1-6; no clear D gene. Germline values: CDR1 SGHTA, CDR2 FQGNSA. Trimming stripped 1 base from V and 8 bases from J, with 18 bases between. The CDR3 has 17 residues. The CDR3 spells CASSLDFYDDRDSPLHF. The CDR3 nucleotides are TGTGCCAGCAGCTTAGACTTTTACGATGATCGCGATTCACCCCTCCACTTT.

This clonotype was seen a few times. V and J are TRBV10-3 and TRBJ2-7; tentative D call: TRBD1 (6 bases). The CDR3 extends over 15 amino acids. Trimming shortened V by 2 bases and J by 3 bases, and 14 bases separated the two germline ends. From germline, CDR1 is ENHRY and CDR2 SYGVKD. The CDR3: CAISEATGTYYEQYF. CDR3 bases: TGTGCCATCAGTGAGGCGACCGGGACATACTACGAGCAGTACTTC.

This clonotype was picked up many times. V gene TRBV28 combines with J gene TRBJ2-7; 9 positions agree with TRBD2. The CDR3 runs to 15 residues. Germline-derived CDR1 and CDR2 are MDHEN and SYDVKM. V lost 3 bases, J lost 3 bases, and 6 bases stayed unmatched. CDR3 nucleotides: TGTGCCAGCAGTTTCCCTGCTAGCGGGATCTACGAGCAGTACTTC. Translating it yields CASSFPASGIYEQYF.

This clonotype has only a few counts. One base away lies a much larger clone, so this may be a sequencing read error. The rearrangement links TRBV5-5 to TRBJ1-1, with a possible D match to TRBD1 (6 bases). Germline V gives CDR1 SGHKS, CDR2 YYEKEE (reference sequence). The CDR3 is 13 amino acids. The ends were cut back, 4 bases at V and 10 bases at J, with 17 bases in the middle. The DNA for the CDR3 is TGTGCCAGCAGCATGACAGGTCCCGTTGTAGCTTTCTTT. Protein sequence: CASSMTGPVVAFF.

This clonotype was counted many times. J is TRBJ1-3 and V is TRBV10-3; a possible D gene is TRBD1 (5 bases). CDR1 is ENHRY, CDR2 SYGVKD, per germline. This CDR3 region has 16 residues. Trimming left V 8 bases short and J 0 bases short, with 17 bases between. CDR3 nucleotides: TGTGCCATCGGCTTCCTAGGGGCGAGCTCTGGAAACACCATATATTTT. As protein: CAIGFLGASSGNTIYF.

The sample holds many counts of this clonotype. V is TRBV12-3 or TRBV12-4 and J is TRBJ1-5, with D uncertain. The CDR3 totals 13 residues. Trimming shortened V by 6 bases and J by 10 bases, and 16 bases separated the two germline ends. DNA of the CDR3: TGTGCCAGCAGCTTTGACCAGTGGGGACCCCAGCATTTT. Amino acid sequence: CASSFDQWGPQHF.

This clonotype was seen only a few times. CDR3 in amino acids: CASSLVGTGRNYNSPLHF. The DNA of the CDR3 is TGTGCCAGCAGCTTAGTTGGCACGGGACGGAATTATAATTCACCCCTCCACTTT. The chain recombines TRBV7-8 with TRBJ1-6, with D tentatively TRBD1 (5 bases). Germline V gene sequence: CDR1 SGHVS, CDR2 FQNEAQ. Trimming removed 1 base at V and 4 bases at J, with 17 bases between. This CDR3 is built from 18 residues.

This clonotype turned up a few times. The CDR3 DNA follows: TGTGCCAGCAGCTCGCGTGGGGGCGCGGGGGAGACCCAGTACTTC. It specifies CASSSRGGAGETQYF. This chain connects TRBV5-4 to TRBJ2-5, with D perhaps matching TRBD1 or TRBD2 (6 bases each). The CDR3 length is 15 residues. Germline CDR1 SGHNT, CDR2 YYREEE (reference sequence). Trimming took off 3 bases at V and 5 bases at J, with 17 bases between the two ends.

This clonotype was seen at least ten times. The chain combines TRBV6-5 with TRBJ1-2; D is uncertain. Trimming cost V 2 bases and J 3 bases, with 16 bases left between them. Germline V gene data show CDR1 as MNHEY and CDR2 as SVGAGI. This CDR3 region has 16 residues. CDR3 sequence (DNA): TGTGCCAGCAGTTACGTCCGGACGGCGGCCCACTATGGCTACACCTTC. This gives the protein CASSYVRTAAHYGYTF.

This sequence joins TRBV7-2 and TRBJ1-2; 9 bases map to TRBD1. CDR1 is SGHTA, CDR2 FQGNSA, per germline. The V segment lost 3 bases and the J segment 7 bases; nucleotides outside the gene matches: 0. This CDR3 spans 12 amino acids. CDR3 residues: CASSLGQGGYTF. The CDR3 DNA reads as TGTGCCAGCAGCTTGGGACAGGGTGGCTACACCTTC.